This TCR delta chain was captured in a study of gamma-delta T cells after stem cell transplantation. CDR3 length: 19 amino acids. In germline, CDR1 is GEAIGNYY, CDR2 EKD. Losses at the gene ends were 0 bases for V and 0 bases for J; bases not matched to a gene: 10. This clone is termed medium-sized. TCRdb reanalyzed the RT-PCR reads using CATT. The table shows over a thousand delta-chain clones, with approximately 5% occurring only once. Sequencing was done on a sample of gamma-delta T cells. The chain is built from TRDV2 and TRDJ1; 12 positions match TRDD3. The TCR sequence derives from a human donor. It is not recorded whose cells these are; they may come from a transplant donor. CDR3 in DNA: TGTGCCTGTGACACCGTTGCTGGGGGATACGCTGAGTACACCGATAAACTCATCTTT. It is translated as CACDTVAGGYAEYTDKLIF.